The T cell receptor beta chain under discussion was sequenced for a study of CD8+ T cells in alopecia areata listed by TCRdb under 2018. As for the study more broadly: The treated patients took part in an open-label pilot trial in which moderate-to-severe alopecia areata was treated with oral tofacitinib at 5 to 10 mg twice daily. Tofacitinib was given for 6 to 18 months, followed by 6 months of follow-up off drug to assess delayed response and recurrence. The study used high-throughput TCRbeta sequencing to examine T cell clonal expansion in alopecia areata, in both the C3H/HeJ mouse model and human patients. Human TCRbeta sequencing covered scalp tissue and sorted CD4+ and CD8+ peripheral blood T cells from patchy and totalis/universalis alopecia areata patients and healthy controls. Tofacitinib-treated patients had biopsies at baseline and at 4 and 24 weeks of treatment, with a later scalp biopsy in several patients. Scalp clonality was compared across normal scalp (n=4), patchy alopecia areata scalp (n=8), and alopecia totalis/universalis scalp (n=8). The RNA source kit depended on sample type: the PAXgene miRNA kit for fixed scalp, the miRNeasy kit for PBMCs, and the RNeasy kit for mouse skin. TCRbeta CDR3 regions were amplified by immunoSEQ multiplex PCR using 35 Vbeta forward and 13 Jbeta reverse primers.

The library was prepared using the immunoSEQ multiplex PCR assay. To provide template for TCR sequencing, every sample had RNA extracted and reverse transcribed into cDNA. First-strand cDNA was synthesized using SuperScript III with a 2:1 mix of oligo-dT and random hexamers. A synthetic immune receptor repertoire was used to assess amplification bias, and residual bias was removed computationally. The published analysis was carried out like this. Raw reads were preprocessed for error removal, and CDR3 was defined according to IMGT conventions as running from the conserved cysteine to phenylalanine. Clonality was computed as 1 minus the Shannon entropy, with the entropy normalized by log2 of the number of productive unique TCRs. Whether scalp clones were CD4 or CD8 was inferred by matching scalp TCRbeta sequences against CD4 and CD8 repertoires sorted from blood. TCRdb holds this immuneACCESS table with in-frame rearrangements only. Some clones are missing; in checked studies, unresolved V genes explain under half, and the rest has no known cause. The V and J calls and clone size are taken from that table; D and trimming were inferred from the DNA. The sample table lists approximately 9,800 clones, more than 65% of them with a count of one. The ten largest clones represent about 15% of the sample.

Its CDR3 holds 16 amino acids, cysteine through phenylalanine. Solely the CDR3 DNA is kept, with 48 bases framed from the first base. V is reduced by 6 bases and J by 1 base, leaving a spacing of 15 bases between them. In the germline V gene (reference sequence), CDR1 corresponds to MNHNY and CDR2 to SVGAGI. Details on this clone: What this receptor recognizes is not known. It has no much larger one-base neighbor in the sample; base qualities were not kept.

Broad study findings and their caveats: Compared with normal scalp, lesional scalp had higher clonality and more expanded CD8+ clones, particularly in alopecia totalis/universalis, a pattern that suggests antigenic drive. Scalp TCR repertoire analysis is complicated because resident alphabeta T cells in normal human skin are also sequenced, whereas mouse skin is dominated by gammadelta T cells. Shared TCR sequences between patients were less evident than in mice, which may be partly attributable to HLA diversity in the patient population.

From alopecia areata patients, peripheral blood was collected along with lesional scalp punch biopsies. Human scalp biopsies went straight into PAXgene tissue containers for immediate fixation. Sequencing input: skin. The V and J segments used are TRBV6-6 and TRBJ2-2, with TRBD2 as a weak D call on 6 bases. The receptor's source is a human donor with alopecia areata. DNA sequence: TGTGCCAGCAGCTACGGGACTCGCGGGAACACCGGGGAGCTGTTTTTT. This sequence encodes CASSYGTRGNTGELFF.